This T cell receptor beta chain was retrieved from a study of control samples from healthy donors and cancer patients. Germline CDR1 is GTSNPN and CDR2 is SVGIG (reference sequence). V was pared by 3 bases and J by 10 bases, with 9 bases of the junction left unmatched. CDR3 size: 15 residues. Some clones are missing from TCRdb's copy, which holds only in-frame ones; the method was immunoSEQ multiplex PCR. This sample has 150,000 or so clones; around 93% occur once, and the top ten carry approximately 4%. The clonotype comes from a woman aged 55-69 years in good health. Material for sequencing was blood. The chain couples TRBV30 to TRBJ2-3; 14 bases agree with TRBD2. CDR3 bases: TGTGCCTGGAGCTCCGGGACTAGCGGGGGTATGCCGCAGTATTTT. Amino acids: CAWSSGTSGGMPQYF.